The 9 T cell receptor beta chains below come from one sample, sequenced in a study of beta chain features in type 1 diabetes. Findings and caveats of the study: In all four CD4+ subsets, TCRB CDR3 length was significantly, moderately reduced in type 1 diabetes.

The investigators reverse transcribed all of the isolated RNA, so they sequenced expressed TCRB transcripts. The protocol was immunoSEQ multiplex PCR, while the TCRdb copy is restricted to in-frame clones and leaves out a portion. The repertoire holds 150,000 to 190,000 clones, with 10% to 13% as singletons. Their recognized antigens are unknown. The sequencing sample was made of central memory CD4+ T cells from blood. The source is a man aged 25-45 years with type 1 diabetes.

J is TRBJ1-1 and V is TRBV6-6, with D possibly matching TRBD1 (5 bases). V was shortened by 6 bases and J by 5 bases, with 10 bases between the two germline ends. Germline V CDR1 and CDR2: MNHNY, SVGAGI (reference sequence). This CDR3 contains 12 residues. In DNA form, the CDR3 reads TGTGCCAGCAGAGGGGAGGGAACTGAAGCTTTCTTT. It yields the protein CASRGEGTEAFF.

This clone was detected only a few times. Other DNA sequences of this sample code for an identical CDR3. The chain couples TRBV28 to TRBJ2-7, with D uncertain. This CDR3 region has 13 residues. Per the germline V gene, CDR1 is MDHEN and CDR2 is SYDVKM. The V end lost 3 bases, the J end lost 0 bases, and 6 bases lay between the germline ends. CDR3 loop: CASSLSRSYEQYF. In DNA form, the CDR3 reads TGTGCCAGCAGTTTGAGCCGCTCCTACGAGCAGTACTTC. Looking up the rest from reference TRBV28 and TRBJ2-7 gives the full variable domain: DVKVTQSSRYLVKRTGEKVFLECVQDMDHENMFWYRQDPGLGLRLIYFSYDVKMKEKGDIPEGYSVSREKKERFSLILESASTNQTSMYLCASSLSRSYEQYFGPGTRLTVT.

The chain employs TRBV19 and TRBJ1-2; D not resolved. The V end lost 6 bases, the J end lost 2 bases, and 10 bases lay between the germline ends. CDR1 and CDR2 (germline): LNHDA, SQIVND (reference sequence). There are 13 residues in the CDR3. CDR3 nucleotide sequence: TGTGCCAGTAGCCGGAGGGAGAACTATGGCTACACCTTC. Protein: CASSRRENYGYTF.

The chain links TRBV18 to TRBJ2-5; the D gene is possibly TRBD2 (5 bases). CDR3 length equals 17 residues. V shed 1 base and J shed 5 bases, with 20 bases lying between them. Germline CDR1 KGHSH, CDR2 LQKENI. Here the CDR3 DNA reads TGTGCCAGCTCACCACAGCCAGTGATAGTGCGCGGGGAGACCCAGTACTTC. Translating it yields CASSPQPVIVRGETQYF.

This clone has more than one count but fewer than ten. V gene TRBV4-2 combines with J gene TRBJ2-1; 7 bases agree with TRBD2. V dropped 4 bases and J dropped 6; count of bases not matched to a gene: 12. The CDR3 has 16 amino acids. CDR1 and CDR2 (germline): LGHNA, YNFKEQ. CDR3 region: CASSLLTGGNVNEQFF. Written as DNA, the CDR3 is TGTGCCAGCAGCCTCCTGACGGGGGGAAACGTCAATGAGCAGTTCTTC.

The CDR3, as DNA: TGTGCCAGCAGCCTTAGTTACACAGATACGCAGTATTTT. Its translation is CASSLSYTDTQYF. This chain links TRBV7-2 with TRBJ2-3; D is unresolved. Germline lookup yields CDR1 SGHTA and CDR2 FQGNSA. V was clipped by 5 bases and J by 2 bases, with 8 bases between them. The CDR3 extends over 13 amino acids.

This clone has more than one count but fewer than ten. The chain is built from TRBV6-5 and TRBJ2-7; TRBD2 might be the D (6 bases). Germline CDR1 reads MNHEY; CDR2 reads SVGAGI. This CDR3 spans 16 amino acids. V lost 0 bases and J lost 3, with 15 bases in between. The CDR3 bases are TGTGCCAGCAGTTACTCGATGTTCGCGGGAATCTACGAGCAGTACTTC. Translated: CASSYSMFAGIYEQYF.

This clone occurred a few times. This chain joins TRBV5-1 and TRBJ1-2; 8 nucleotides align to TRBD1. Trimming at V came to 4 bases and at J to 8 bases, leaving 10 bases not matched to a gene. In germline, CDR1 is SGHRS, CDR2 YFSETQ. This CDR3 region has 14 residues. DNA of the CDR3: TGCGCCAGCAGCACGGCGCTGACAGGGGAAGGCTACACCTTC. This translates into CASSTALTGEGYTF.

A few counts support this clone. The chain combines TRBV11-2 with TRBJ2-7; perhaps TRBD1 as D (5 bases). V lost 2 bases and J 5 bases, leaving 10 bases between the germline ends. Germline V lookup: CDR1 SGHAT, CDR2 FQNNGV. This CDR3 is built from 13 residues. The CDR3 nucleotides read TGTGCCAGCAGCTTAAACGCCAGGGACGAGCAGTACTTC. It is translated as CASSLNARDEQYF.